One and the same sample provided the 18 T cell receptor beta chains below, sequenced in a study of T cells after yellow fever vaccination. MiXCR, applied by TCRdb to the 5' RACE reads, yields one record per CDR3 protein. Of under 150,000 distinct CDR3 sequences listed, about 7.7% were seen once; the top ten hold approximately 0.78%. This specimen was CD4+ T cells sorted from PBMCs, taken 5 days after the yellow fever booster vaccination. The receptors derive from a man aged 25 to 40 who received the YFV17D yellow fever vaccine.

This clonotype was seen ten or more times. The chain combines TRBV9 with TRBJ2-3; possibly TRBD2 for D (5 bases). The CDR3 sequence is 12 residues long. CDR1 and CDR2 from the germline V gene are SGDLS and YYNGEE. Trimming shortened V by 4 bases and J by 6 bases, and 9 bases separated the two germline ends. The CDR3 sequence: CASSPRRDTQYF. The CDR3, as DNA: TGTGCCAGCAGCCCTCGGAGGGATACGCAGTATTTT.

This clonotype was observed a few times. The J gene is TRBJ2-5, the V gene TRBV20-1; 7 nucleotides match TRBD2. Per germline, CDR1 DFQATT and CDR2 SNEGSKA (reference sequence). Trimming took 5 bases from V and 5 from J; bases not matched to a gene: 11. The CDR3 is made up of 14 amino acids. This chain's CDR3 is CSALSGTGEETQYF. The CDR3 coding sequence is TGCAGTGCTCTCAGCGGGACGGGAGAGGAGACCCAGTACTTC.

This clonotype was seen many times. V usage is TRBV6-2 or TRBV6-3 and J usage is TRBJ2-5; D possibly corresponds to TRBD1 (5 bases). The CDR3 length is 16 residues. The V end was cut by 0 bases, the J end by 4 bases, with 15 bases between. From germline, CDR1 is MNHEY and CDR2 SVGEGT. The CDR3 DNA reads as TGTGCCAGCAGTTACTCCGACAGTGCCCTAGGAGAGACCCAGTACTTC. It specifies CASSYSDSALGETQYF.

This clonotype appeared many times. The rearrangement links TRBV20-1 to TRBJ2-7, with 12 bases that match TRBD2. Trimming at V came to 5 bases and at J to 6 bases, leaving 8 bases not matched to a gene. Germline loops: CDR1 DFQATT, CDR2 SNEGSKA (reference sequence). The CDR3 spans 14 residues. CDR3 sequence: CSAAPGLAGFEQYF. The CDR3 coding sequence is TGCAGTGCTGCCCCGGGACTAGCGGGTTTCGAGCAGTACTTC.

This clonotype was counted only a few times. The chain employs TRBV6-1 and TRBJ2-7; D might be TRBD2 (6 bases). With 2 bases removed from V and 2 bases from J, the gap between germline ends came to 16 bases. The CDR3 has 16 amino acids. The germline gives CDR1 MNHNS, CDR2 SASEGT. The CDR3 DNA reads as TGTGCCAGCAGTGAACTTGGAGGGCAGTGGACCTACGAGCAGTACTTC. Its translation is CASSELGGQWTYEQYF.

This clonotype came up many times. V is TRBV5-1 and J is TRBJ2-3; D is possibly TRBD2 (6 bases). The V end was cut by 1 base, the J end by 1 base, with 10 bases between. Germline loops: CDR1 SGHRS, CDR2 YFSETQ. This CDR3 has 15 amino acids. The CDR3 DNA follows: TGCGCCAGCAGCTTGACGCAGCGGGGCACAGATACGCAGTATTTT. Amino acids: CASSLTQRGTDTQYF.

This clonotype was observed many times. The chain is built from TRBV7-9 and TRBJ2-5; no clear D gene. V lost 3 bases and J 6 bases, leaving 23 bases between the germline ends. This CDR3 is 17 amino acids long. The V gene's germline CDR1 is SEHNR and CDR2 FQNEAQ (reference sequence). CDR3 DNA sequence: TGTGCCAGCAGCTTCCCCGACCTAGGATTAGTGGGGAAGACCCAGTACTTC. Protein product: CASSFPDLGLVGKTQYF.

The V gene is TRBV2, the J gene TRBJ2-2; TRBD1 matches at 9 bases. The CDR3 runs 15 residues. The germline V gene encodes CDR1 SNHLY and CDR2 FYNNEI. The V segment lost 6 bases and the J segment 6 bases; nucleotides outside the gene matches: 8. CDR3: CASRGQGLLAGELFF. In DNA, the CDR3 is TGTGCCAGCAGGGGACAGGGTTTGTTGGCCGGGGAGCTGTTTTTT.

This clonotype came up many times. The chain couples TRBV10-3 to TRBJ2-7, with D unresolved. Germline CDR1 is ENHRY and CDR2 is SYGVKD. The CDR3 length is 12 residues. V shed 3 bases and J shed 1 base, with 4 bases lying between them. CDR3 coding DNA: TGTGCCATCAGTGAACAGTCCTACGAGCAGTACTTC. It is translated as CAISEQSYEQYF.

This clonotype was found a few times. The rearrangement links TRBV10-3 to TRBJ2-7; 8 nucleotides agree with TRBD1. The length of the CDR3 is 15 residues. CDR1 is ENHRY and CDR2 is SYGVKD in the germline V gene. Trimming removed 4 bases from V and 3 bases from J; junction bases left unmatched: 8. In nucleotides, the CDR3 is TGTGCCATCAGTGGGGCCAGGGGGCAAAGCTACGAGCAGTACTTC. Protein: CAISGARGQSYEQYF.

This clonotype was seen repeatedly, ten times or more. This chain uses TRBV7-2 with TRBJ2-1, with TRBD2 identical over 7 bases. J lost 8 bases, V lost 6 bases, and 16 bases had no gene match. The CDR3 covers 16 residues. The germline gives CDR1 SGHTA, CDR2 FQGNSA. The CDR3 DNA sequence: TGTGCCAGCAGTAGGGCTAGCGGAACCCTTGTGGATGAGCAGTTCTTC. Translating gives CASSRASGTLVDEQFF.

This clonotype was counted many times. J is TRBJ2-1 and V is TRBV5-5; no reliable D call. CDR1 is SGHKS and CDR2 is YYEKEE in the germline V gene (reference sequence). V was trimmed by 2 bases and J by 4 bases, leaving 4 bases between them. The CDR3 is made up of 12 amino acids. The CDR3 DNA sequence: TGTGCCAGCAGCTTCACGTACAATGAGCAGTTCTTC. Its translation: CASSFTYNEQFF.

This clonotype was seen many times. The chain is built from TRBV27 and TRBJ2-7; TRBD2 matches 8 bases. V dropped 4 bases and J dropped 7; count of bases not matched to a gene: 12. The CDR3 is 15 amino acids. Germline CDR1 reads MNHEY; CDR2 reads SMNVEV (reference sequence). Here the CDR3 reads CASSSREGGRWEQYF. The CDR3 bases are TGTGCCAGCAGTTCTCGGGAGGGGGGGCGCTGGGAGCAGTACTTC.

The chain has TRBV9 and TRBJ2-7, with D perhaps TRBD2 (6 bases). CDR1 and CDR2 from the germline V gene are SGDLS and YYNGEE. The CDR3 is made up of 18 amino acids. V lost 0 bases to trimming and J lost 4 bases, with 23 bases between them. CDR3 DNA: TGTGCCAGCAGCGTAGTGACCGAAAACCGGGACTGGCGATACGAGCAGTACTTC. Its protein product is CASSVVTENRDWRYEQYF.

This clonotype has at least ten counts. The genes are TRBV11-2 and TRBJ2-3, with 14 bases matching TRBD2. This CDR3 contains 18 residues. Germline V gene data show CDR1 as SGHAT and CDR2 as FQNNGV. Unmatched junction bases numbered 10, after V lost 3 bases and J lost 5 bases. The CDR3 spells CASSFLRTSGRRVDTQYF. CDR3 DNA: TGTGCCAGCAGCTTCCTCCGGACTAGCGGGAGGAGGGTAGATACGCAGTATTTT.

This clonotype was seen ten or more times. This chain links TRBV28 with TRBJ2-7, with TRBD1 identical over 12 bases. There are 19 residues in the CDR3. CDR1 is MDHEN, CDR2 SYDVKM, per germline. V lost 4 bases and J lost 5; bases outside the gene matches: 18. CDR3 protein: CASSSLRAGTGGLMDEQYF. The CDR3 DNA follows: TGTGCCAGCAGTTCACTACGGGCGGGGACAGGGGGCTTGATGGACGAGCAGTACTTC. The whole variable domain, remainder taken from reference TRBV28 and TRBJ2-7, is DVKVTQSSRYLVKRTGEKVFLECVQDMDHENMFWYRQDPGLGLRLIYFSYDVKMKEKGDIPEGYSVSREKKERFSLILESASTNQTSMYLCASSSLRAGTGGLMDEQYFGPGTRLTVT.

This clonotype was recorded many times. The CDR3 region has the DNA TGTGCCAGCAGCGCCCGGTACGGGGAGCTGTTTTTT. Its translation is CASSARYGELFF. The V call is TRBV9, the J call TRBJ2-2; the D is unclear. Germline lookup yields CDR1 SGDLS and CDR2 YYNGEE. This CDR3 comprises 12 residues. Trimming cost V 3 bases and J 7 bases, with 7 bases left between them.

This clonotype was counted ten times or more. The rearrangement joins TRBV7-9 to TRBJ2-1; 10 bases agree with TRBD1. Trimming cost V 5 bases and J 6 bases; bases outside gene matches: 7. CDR3 length equals 15 residues. Germline CDR1 reads SEHNR; CDR2 reads FQNEAQ (reference sequence). The CDR3 sequence: CASSNRDRGPNEQFF. The CDR3 DNA sequence: TGTGCCAGCAGCAACCGGGACAGGGGACCCAATGAGCAGTTCTTC.